This T cell receptor (beta chain) was profiled in a study of OX40 agonist ivuxolimab in advanced cancers. The CDR3 length is 14 residues. V gave up 5 bases and J gave up 8 bases, with 16 bases separating them. Germline CDR1 and CDR2: MDHEN and SYDVKM. TCRdb's copy holds only in-frame clones and misses some; the assay was immunoSEQ multiplex PCR. The data show 15,000 to 20,000 clones, approximately 83% seen once. The gene calls are TRBV28 and TRBJ2-4, with a weak D call TRBD1 (6 bases). The input for sequencing was CD4+ or CD8+ T cells sorted from blood, taken in a trial of the OX40 agonist ivuxolimab. The clonotype comes from an adult with an advanced solid tumor such as melanoma, head and neck, liver or kidney cancer. The CDR3 region has the DNA TGTGCCAGCAGTCCTACAGGGTCCCATGACATTCAGTACTTC. Its translation is CASSPTGSHDIQYF.